This record concerns one TCR beta chain sequence. Its antigen remains unidentified. The source of the sample is a study of beta chain features in type 1 diabetes. The study's findings and limits: Shorter TCRB CDR3s, moderately but significantly so, marked every one of the four CD4+ subsets in Type 1 diabetes patients. Healthy donors had naive, central memory and Treg TCRB repertoires that appeared less similar than those seen among patients.

Sequencing targeted expressed TCRB transcripts, as all isolated RNA had been reverse transcribed. Here immunoSEQ multiplex PCR was the method, and the copy in TCRdb shows in-frame clones only, minus some. The sample includes about 260,000 clones, about 20% seen only once; the top ten take 0.028%. Per the germline V gene, CDR1 is SGHTA and CDR2 is FQGNSA. The trim removed 3 bases at V and 5 bases at J, leaving 10 bases unmatched. There are 16 residues in the CDR3. Material for sequencing was naive CD4+ T cells from blood. The chain has TRBV7-2 and TRBJ2-3; TRBD2 aligns across 8 bases. This clonotype originated in a middle-aged woman with type 1 diabetes. The chain's CDR3 is CASSFGGRLVEDTQYF. CDR3 DNA sequence: TGTGCCAGCAGCTTTGGCGGGAGGTTAGTCGAAGATACGCAGTATTTT. Full variable domain (outside the CDR3, taken from reference TRBV7-2 and TRBJ2-3): GAGVSQSPSNKVTEKGKDVELRCDPISGHTALYWYRQSLGQGLEFLIYFQGNSAPDKSGLPSDRFSAERTGGSVSTLTIQRTQQEDSAVYLCASSFGGRLVEDTQYFGPGTRLTVL.